The clone carrying this TCR beta chain was observed a single time. What it recognizes is unknown. Germline CDR1 and CDR2: MNHEY and SMNVEV (reference sequence). The CDR3 consists of 13 residues. Between the trimmed V and J ends, which lost 8 bases and 4 bases, there was a span of 15 bases. The table came from immunoSEQ multiplex PCR; TCRdb's copy has only in-frame clones and leaves some out. The profile shows 20,000 or so clones, roughly 80% of them singletons. The data belong to a study of regulatory dendritic cells for organ transplantation. As for the study in general: Regulatory dendritic cells came from monocytes given vitamin D3 and IL-10.

Study-wide findings and caveats: Among resting subsets, memory CD8+ cells contained the most alloreactive clonotypes. Naive CD4+ and CD8+ repertoires were highly diverse; memory CD8+ was most oligoclonal.

Sorted T cells were CFSE-labeled and cultured 5 days with allogeneic regulatory or mature dendritic cells at 1:10. Naive CD45RA+ and memory CD45RO+ CD4+ or CD8+ T cells were FACS-sorted. The V gene is TRBV27, the J gene TRBJ2-7; possible D gene TRBD2, 5 bases. This sequence was found in a human donor in good health. The material sequenced was memory CD4+ T cells from blood cultured with regulatory dendritic cells. Subset of the sample: CD45RO+ memory T cells. The CDR3: CASADSGSYEQYF. DNA of the CDR3: TGTGCCAGCGCTGACTCGGGAAGTTACGAGCAGTACTTC.